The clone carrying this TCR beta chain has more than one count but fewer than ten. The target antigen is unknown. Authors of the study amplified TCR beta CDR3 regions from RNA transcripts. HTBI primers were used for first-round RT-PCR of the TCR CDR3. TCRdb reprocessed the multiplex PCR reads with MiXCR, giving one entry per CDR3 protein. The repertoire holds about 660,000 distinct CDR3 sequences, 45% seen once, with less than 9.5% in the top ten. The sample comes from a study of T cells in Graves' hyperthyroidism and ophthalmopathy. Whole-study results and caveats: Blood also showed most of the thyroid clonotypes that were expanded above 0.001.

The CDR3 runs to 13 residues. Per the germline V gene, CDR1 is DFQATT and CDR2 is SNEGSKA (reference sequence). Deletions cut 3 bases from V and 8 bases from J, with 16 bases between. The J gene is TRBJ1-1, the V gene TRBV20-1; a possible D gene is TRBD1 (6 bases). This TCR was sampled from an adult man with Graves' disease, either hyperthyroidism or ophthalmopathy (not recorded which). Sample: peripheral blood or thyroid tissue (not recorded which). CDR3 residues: CSASNRDYKEAFF. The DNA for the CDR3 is TGCAGTGCTAGTAACAGGGATTACAAAGAAGCTTTCTTT.